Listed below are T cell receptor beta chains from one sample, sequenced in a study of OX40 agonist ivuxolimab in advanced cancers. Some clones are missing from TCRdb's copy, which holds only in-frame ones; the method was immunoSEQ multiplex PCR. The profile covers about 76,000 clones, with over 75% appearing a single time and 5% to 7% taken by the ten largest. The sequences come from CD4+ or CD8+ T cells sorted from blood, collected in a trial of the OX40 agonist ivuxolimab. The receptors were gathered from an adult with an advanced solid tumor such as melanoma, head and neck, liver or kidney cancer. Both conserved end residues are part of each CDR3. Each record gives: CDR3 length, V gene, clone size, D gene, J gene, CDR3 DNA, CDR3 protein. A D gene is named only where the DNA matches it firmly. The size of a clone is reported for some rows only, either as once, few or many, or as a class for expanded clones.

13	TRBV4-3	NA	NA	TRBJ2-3	TGCGCCAGCAGCCCCACCCTCCAGGGGACGCAGTATTTT	CASSPTLQGTQYF
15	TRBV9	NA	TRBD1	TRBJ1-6	TGTGCCAGCAGTACGGGACAGGGGTATAATTCACCCCTCCACTTT	CASSTGQGYNSPLHF
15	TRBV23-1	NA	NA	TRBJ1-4	TGCGCCAGCAGTCGAAATGGGGGAACTAATGAAAAACTGTTTTTT	CASSRNGGTNEKLFF
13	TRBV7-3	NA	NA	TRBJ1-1	TGTGCCAGCAGCTTAAGGTTGAACACTGAAGCTTTCTTT	CASSLRLNTEAFF
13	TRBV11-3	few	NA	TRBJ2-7	TGTGCCAGCAGCTTAGGGGGGACCTACGAGCAGTACTTC	CASSLGGTYEQYF
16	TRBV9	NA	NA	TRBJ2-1	TGTGCCAGCACCCGTACGACCGCTAGCTCCTACAATGAGCAGTTCTTC	CASTRTTASSYNEQFF
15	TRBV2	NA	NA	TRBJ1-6	TGTGCCAGGGAGGGTACCGGGACGTCTAATTCACCCCTCCACTTT	CAREGTGTSNSPLHF
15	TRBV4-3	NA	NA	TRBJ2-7	TGCGCCAGCAGCCAAGAGGGTAGCGGCTTTTACGAGCAGTACTTC	CASSQEGSGFYEQYF
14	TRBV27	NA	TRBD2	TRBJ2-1	TGTGCCAGCAGTTACGGCGGGAGCATGTTTGAGCAGTTCTTC	CASSYGGSMFEQFF
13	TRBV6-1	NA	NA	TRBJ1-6	TGTGCCAGCCTAAACTTAGACGGTTCACCCCTCCACTTT	CASLNLDGSPLHF
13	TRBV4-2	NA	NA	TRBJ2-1	TGTGCCAGCAGCCAAGGGCGGATTAATGAGCAGTTCTTC	CASSQGRINEQFF
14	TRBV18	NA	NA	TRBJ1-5	TGTGCCAGCTCACCACTTCGGGGGGCTCGGCCCCAGCATTTT	CASSPLRGARPQHF
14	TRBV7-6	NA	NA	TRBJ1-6	TGTGCCAGCACCCCGGGGCTGAGCAATTCACCCCTCCACTTT	CASTPGLSNSPLHF
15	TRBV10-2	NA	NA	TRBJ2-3	TGCGCCAGCAGTGAGCGGGAGTCAAGCACAGATACGCAGTATTTT	CASSERESSTDTQYF
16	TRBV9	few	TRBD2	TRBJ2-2	TGTGCCAGCAGCACGCGGGGGACTAAGAACACCGGGGAGCTGTTTTTT	CASSTRGTKNTGELFF
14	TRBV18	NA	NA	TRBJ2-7	TGTGCCAGCTCACCAGTGGGCACCCCCTACGAGCAGTACTTC	CASSPVGTPYEQYF
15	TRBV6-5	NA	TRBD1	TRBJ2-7	TGTGCCAGCAGTTCCCTAACAGGGGAGCAGTACGAGCAGTACTTC	CASSSLTGEQYEQYF
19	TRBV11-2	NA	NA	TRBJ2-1	TGTGCCAGCAGCTTTGGGGCCGGGACGAGGGTCGGTCTTTACAATGAGCAGTTCTTC	CASSFGAGTRVGLYNEQFF
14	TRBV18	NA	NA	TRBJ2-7	TGTGCCAGCTCACCTTGTGGGGGCGGGTGCGAGCAGTACTTC	CASSPCGGGCEQYF
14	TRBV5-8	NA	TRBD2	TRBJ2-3	TGTGCCAGCAGTACTAGCGGGTACGCAGATACGCAGTATTTT	CASSTSGYADTQYF
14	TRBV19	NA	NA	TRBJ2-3	TGTGCCAGTCGGAAACAGCTTCCCCCAGATACGCAGTATTTT	CASRKQLPPDTQYF
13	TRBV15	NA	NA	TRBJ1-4	TGTGCCACCAGCAGAGGATCGGGCGAAAAACTGTTTTTT	CATSRGSGEKLFF
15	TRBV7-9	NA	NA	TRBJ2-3	TGTGCCAGCAGCACAGGAGGGTTATCGACAGATACGCAGTATTTT	CASSTGGLSTDTQYF
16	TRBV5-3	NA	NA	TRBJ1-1	TGTGCCAGAAGCCCACACTTCAGGAAACTGAACACTGAAGCTTTCTTT	CARSPHFRKLNTEAFF
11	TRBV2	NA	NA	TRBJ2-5	TGTGCCAGCACCATACGAGAGACCCAGTACTTC	CASTIRETQYF
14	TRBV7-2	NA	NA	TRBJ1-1	TGTGCCAGCAGCCTCCGCCTCAGGGGCACTGAAGCTTTCTTT	CASSLRLRGTEAFF
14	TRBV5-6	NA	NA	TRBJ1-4	TGTGCCACCCGGGCGGGGCTGGATAATGAAAAACTGTTTTTT	CATRAGLDNEKLFF
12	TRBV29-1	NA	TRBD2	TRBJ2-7	TGCAGCGTTAAACTAGCGGGGCACGAGCAGTACTTC	CSVKLAGHEQYF
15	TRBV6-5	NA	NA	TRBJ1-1	TGTGCCAGCAGTCCTACCCGGTTGGAGAACACTGAAGCTTTCTTT	CASSPTRLENTEAFF
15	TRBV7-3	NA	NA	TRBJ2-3	TGTGCCAGCAGCCCGACTCCCTCCTCGACAGATACGCAGTATTTT	CASSPTPSSTDTQYF
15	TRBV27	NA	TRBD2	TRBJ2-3	TGTGCCAGCAGCTGGGGAGGGAGGGGTGCAGATACGCAGTATTTT	CASSWGGRGADTQYF
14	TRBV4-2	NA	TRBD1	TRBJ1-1	TGTGCCAGCAGCTACTATCGGGGACAGGGTGAAGCTTTCTTT	CASSYYRGQGEAFF
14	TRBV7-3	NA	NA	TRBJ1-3	TGTGCCAGCAGCCAGGGAATCTCTGGAAACACCATATATTTT	CASSQGISGNTIYF
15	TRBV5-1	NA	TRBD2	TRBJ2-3	TGCGCCAGCAGCTTGAGGCGGGGGGCCGGAGATACGCAGTATTTT	CASSLRRGAGDTQYF
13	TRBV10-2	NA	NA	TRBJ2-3	TGCGCCAGCAGGGCGGGACAGACAGATACGCAGTATTTT	CASRAGQTDTQYF
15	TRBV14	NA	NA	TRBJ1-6	TGTGCCAGCAGCCAAGTAAGACAGAATAATTCACCCCTCCACTTT	CASSQVRQNNSPLHF
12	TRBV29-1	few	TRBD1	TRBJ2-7	TGCAGCGTGGCCGGGACAGGCTACGAGCAGTACTTC	CSVAGTGYEQYF
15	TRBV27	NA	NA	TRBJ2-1	TGTGCCAGCAGTTATAGGACGGAGTCCTACAATGAGCAGTTCTTC	CASSYRTESYNEQFF
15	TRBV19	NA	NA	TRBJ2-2	TGTGCCAGTAGTATAGATAGGCGGCGACCCGGGGAGCTGTTTTTT	CASSIDRRRPGELFF
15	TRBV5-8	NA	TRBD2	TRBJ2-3	TGTGCCAGCAGCCCGGGGACTAGCGGGGCCGATACGCAGTATTTT	CASSPGTSGADTQYF
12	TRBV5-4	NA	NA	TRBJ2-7	TGTGCCAGCAGCACTGGACTGGAAGAGCAGTACTTC	CASSTGLEEQYF
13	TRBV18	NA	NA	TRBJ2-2	TGTGCCAGCTCACTAGACAGGACCGGGGAGCTGTTTTTT	CASSLDRTGELFF
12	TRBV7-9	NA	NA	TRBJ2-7	TGTGCCAGCAGCCCGAAGACACACGAGCAGTACTTC	CASSPKTHEQYF
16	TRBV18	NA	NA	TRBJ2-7	TGTGCCAGCTCACCCTTACAGGGCCCAGGCTCCTACGAGCAGTACTTC	CASSPLQGPGSYEQYF
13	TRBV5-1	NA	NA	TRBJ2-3	TGCGCCAGCAGCTTGGTATATAGAGATACGCAGTATTTT	CASSLVYRDTQYF
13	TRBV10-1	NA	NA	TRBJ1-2	TGCGCCAGCAGTGAGATCGGTGGTGGTGGCTACACCTTC	CASSEIGGGGYTF
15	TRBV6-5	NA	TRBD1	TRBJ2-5	TGTGCCAGCAGTCCCAGACAGGGGTTGGCAGAGACCCAGTACTTC	CASSPRQGLAETQYF
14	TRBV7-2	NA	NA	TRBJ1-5	TGTGCCAGCAGCTTAGGGACAAGAAATCAGCCCCAGCATTTT	CASSLGTRNQPQHF
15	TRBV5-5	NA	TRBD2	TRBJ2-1	TGTGCCAGCAGCTTCGGACTAGCGGGGTACAATGAGCAGTTCTTC	CASSFGLAGYNEQFF
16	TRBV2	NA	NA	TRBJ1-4	TGTGCCAGCAGAAGATCGTCCGGGACGCTTAATGAAAAACTGTTTTTT	CASRRSSGTLNEKLFF
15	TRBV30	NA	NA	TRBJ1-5	TGTGCCTGGAGTGTATCTTTACAGGGTGGTCAGCCCCAGCATTTT	CAWSVSLQGGQPQHF
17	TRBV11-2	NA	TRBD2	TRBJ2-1	TGTGCCAGCAGCCCTCAGGTTGCTAGCGGAATCTACAATGAGCAGTTCTTC	CASSPQVASGIYNEQFF
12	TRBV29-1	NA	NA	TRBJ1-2	TGCAGCGTTGACTTGGGGGGGAATGGCTACACCTTC	CSVDLGGNGYTF
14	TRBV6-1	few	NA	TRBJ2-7	TGTGCCGCAACTTACGCTACGCCCCCCTACGAGCAGTACTTC	CAATYATPPYEQYF
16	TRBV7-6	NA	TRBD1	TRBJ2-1	TGTGCCAGCAGCTCGCTTGGAACAGGGGGCTACAATGAGCAGTTCTTC	CASSSLGTGGYNEQFF